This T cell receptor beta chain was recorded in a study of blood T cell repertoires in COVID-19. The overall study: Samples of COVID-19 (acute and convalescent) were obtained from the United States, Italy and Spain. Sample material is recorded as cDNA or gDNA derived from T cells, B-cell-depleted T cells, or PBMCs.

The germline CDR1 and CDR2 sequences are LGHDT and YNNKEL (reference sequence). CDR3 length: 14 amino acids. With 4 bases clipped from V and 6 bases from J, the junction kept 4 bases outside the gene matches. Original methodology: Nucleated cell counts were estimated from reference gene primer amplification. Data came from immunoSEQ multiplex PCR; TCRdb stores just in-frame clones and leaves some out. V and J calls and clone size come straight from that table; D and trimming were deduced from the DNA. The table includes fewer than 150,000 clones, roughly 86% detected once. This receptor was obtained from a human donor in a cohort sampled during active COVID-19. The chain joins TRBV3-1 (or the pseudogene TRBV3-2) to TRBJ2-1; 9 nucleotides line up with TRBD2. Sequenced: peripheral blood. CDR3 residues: CASSLPGLANEQFF. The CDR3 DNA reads TGTGCCAGCAGCCTGCCGGGACTAGCCAATGAGCAGTTCTTC.